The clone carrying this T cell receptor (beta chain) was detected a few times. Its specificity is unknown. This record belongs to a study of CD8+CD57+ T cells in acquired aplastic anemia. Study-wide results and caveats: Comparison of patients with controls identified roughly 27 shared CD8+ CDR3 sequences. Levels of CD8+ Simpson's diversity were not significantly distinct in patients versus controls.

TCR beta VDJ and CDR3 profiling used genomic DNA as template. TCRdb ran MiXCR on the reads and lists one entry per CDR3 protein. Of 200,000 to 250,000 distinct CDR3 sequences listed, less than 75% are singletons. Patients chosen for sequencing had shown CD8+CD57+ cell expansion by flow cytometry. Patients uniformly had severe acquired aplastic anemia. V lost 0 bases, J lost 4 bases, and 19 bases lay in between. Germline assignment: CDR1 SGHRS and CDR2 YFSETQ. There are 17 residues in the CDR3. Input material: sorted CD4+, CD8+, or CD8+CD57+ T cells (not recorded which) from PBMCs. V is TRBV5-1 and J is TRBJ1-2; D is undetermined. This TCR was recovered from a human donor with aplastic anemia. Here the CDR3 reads CASSLEVGQIVPYGYTF. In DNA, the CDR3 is TGCGCCAGCAGCTTGGAAGTCGGGCAGATCGTTCCCTATGGCTACACCTTC.